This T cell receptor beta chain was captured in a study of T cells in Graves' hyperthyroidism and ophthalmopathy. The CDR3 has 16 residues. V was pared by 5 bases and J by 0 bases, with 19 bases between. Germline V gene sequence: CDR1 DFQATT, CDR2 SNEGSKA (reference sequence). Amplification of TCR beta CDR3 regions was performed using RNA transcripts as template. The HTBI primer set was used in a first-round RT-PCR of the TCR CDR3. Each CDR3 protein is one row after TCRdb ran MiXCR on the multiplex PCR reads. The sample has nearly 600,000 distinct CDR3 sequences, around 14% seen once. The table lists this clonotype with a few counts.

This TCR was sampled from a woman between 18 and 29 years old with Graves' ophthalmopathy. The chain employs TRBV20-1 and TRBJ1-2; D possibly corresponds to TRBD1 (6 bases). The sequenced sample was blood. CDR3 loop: CSAETKRQVANYGYTF. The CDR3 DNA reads TGCAGTGCTGAAACGAAAAGACAGGTTGCTAACTATGGCTACACCTTC.